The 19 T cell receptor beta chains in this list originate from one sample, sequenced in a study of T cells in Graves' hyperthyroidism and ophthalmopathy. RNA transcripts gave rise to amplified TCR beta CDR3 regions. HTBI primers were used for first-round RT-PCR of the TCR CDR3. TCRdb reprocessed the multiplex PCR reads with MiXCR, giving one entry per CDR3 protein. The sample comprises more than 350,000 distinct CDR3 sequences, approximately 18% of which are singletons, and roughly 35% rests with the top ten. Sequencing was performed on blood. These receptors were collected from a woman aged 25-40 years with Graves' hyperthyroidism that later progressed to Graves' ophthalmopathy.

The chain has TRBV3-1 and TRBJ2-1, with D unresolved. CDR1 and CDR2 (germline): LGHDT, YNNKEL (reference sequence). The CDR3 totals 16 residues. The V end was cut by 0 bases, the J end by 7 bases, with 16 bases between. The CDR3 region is CASSQEWASGPNEQFF. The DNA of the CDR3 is TGTGCCAGCAGCCAAGAATGGGCGTCCGGGCCGAATGAGCAGTTCTTC.

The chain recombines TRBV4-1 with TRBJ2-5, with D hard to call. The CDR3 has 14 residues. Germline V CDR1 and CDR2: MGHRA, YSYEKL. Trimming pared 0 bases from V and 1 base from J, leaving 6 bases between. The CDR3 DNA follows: TGCGCCAGCAGCCAAGAATATCCCCAAGAGACCCAGTACTTC. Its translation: CASSQEYPQETQYF.

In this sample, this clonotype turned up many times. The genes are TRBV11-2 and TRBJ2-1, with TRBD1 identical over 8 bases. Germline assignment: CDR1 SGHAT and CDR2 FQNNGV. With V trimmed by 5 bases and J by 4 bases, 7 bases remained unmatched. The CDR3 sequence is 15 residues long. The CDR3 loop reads CASSHRDRRYNEQFF. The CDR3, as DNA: TGTGCCAGCAGCCACCGGGACAGGCGTTACAATGAGCAGTTCTTC.

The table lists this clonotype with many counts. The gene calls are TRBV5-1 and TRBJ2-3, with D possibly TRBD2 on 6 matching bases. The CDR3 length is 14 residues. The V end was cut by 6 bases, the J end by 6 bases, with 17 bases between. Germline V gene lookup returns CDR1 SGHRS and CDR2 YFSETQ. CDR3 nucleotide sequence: TGCGCCAGCAAAGTGGAGGGAGAGTACGATACGCAGTATTTT. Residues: CASKVEGEYDTQYF.

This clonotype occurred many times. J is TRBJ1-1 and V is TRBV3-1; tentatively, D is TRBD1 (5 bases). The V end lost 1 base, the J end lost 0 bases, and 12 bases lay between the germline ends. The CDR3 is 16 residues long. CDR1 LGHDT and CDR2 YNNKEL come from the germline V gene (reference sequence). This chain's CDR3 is CASSQVRGGLNTEAFF. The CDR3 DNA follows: TGTGCCAGCAGCCAAGTTCGTGGGGGTTTGAACACTGAAGCTTTCTTT.

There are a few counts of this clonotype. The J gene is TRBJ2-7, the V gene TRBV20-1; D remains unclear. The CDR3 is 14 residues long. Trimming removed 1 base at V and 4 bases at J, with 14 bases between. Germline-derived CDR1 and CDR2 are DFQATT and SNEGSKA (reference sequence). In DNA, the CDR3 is TGCAGTGCTAGAGGACAAGTCCTTTTTTACGAGCAGTACTTC. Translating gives CSARGQVLFYEQYF.

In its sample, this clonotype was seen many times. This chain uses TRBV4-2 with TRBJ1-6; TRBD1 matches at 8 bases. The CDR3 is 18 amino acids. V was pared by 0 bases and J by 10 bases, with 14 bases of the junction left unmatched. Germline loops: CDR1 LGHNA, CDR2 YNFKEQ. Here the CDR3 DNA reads TGTGCCAGCAGCCAAGATACTCCCAGGGGGCTTTCTGGGTCACCCCTCCACTTT. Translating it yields CASSQDTPRGLSGSPLHF.

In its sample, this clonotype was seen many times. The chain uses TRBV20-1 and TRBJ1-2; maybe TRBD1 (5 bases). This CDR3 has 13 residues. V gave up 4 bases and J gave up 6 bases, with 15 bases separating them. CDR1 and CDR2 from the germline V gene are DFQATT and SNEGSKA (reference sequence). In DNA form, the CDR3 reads TGCAGTGCTACTGTGCAGGGCGAGGATGGCTACACCTTC. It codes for CSATVQGEDGYTF.

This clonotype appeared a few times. The CDR3 DNA reads TGTGCCAGCAGCAGGGGGGGGAACTATGGCTACACCTTC. Translated: CASSRGGNYGYTF. The chain uses TRBV5-5 and TRBJ1-2; the D gene is possibly TRBD1 (6 bases). The CDR3 is 13 amino acids. Germline V lookup: CDR1 SGHKS, CDR2 YYEKEE (reference sequence). The germline V and J ends were trimmed by 4 bases and 2 bases, with 9 bases remaining between them.

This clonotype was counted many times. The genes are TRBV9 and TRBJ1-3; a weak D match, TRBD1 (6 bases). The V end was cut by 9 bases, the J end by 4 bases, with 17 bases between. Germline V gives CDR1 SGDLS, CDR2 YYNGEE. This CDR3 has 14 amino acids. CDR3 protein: CATGGGDFGNTIYF. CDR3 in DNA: TGTGCCACAGGAGGGGGGGACTTCGGAAACACCATATATTTT.

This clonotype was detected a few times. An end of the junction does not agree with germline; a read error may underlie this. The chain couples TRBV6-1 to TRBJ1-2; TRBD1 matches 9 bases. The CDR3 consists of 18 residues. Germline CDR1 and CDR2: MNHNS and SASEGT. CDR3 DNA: TGTGCCAGCAAAGAGGCACCGGGACAGGGCGAAATATACTACGGCTACACCTTC. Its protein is CASKEAPGQGEIYYGYTF.

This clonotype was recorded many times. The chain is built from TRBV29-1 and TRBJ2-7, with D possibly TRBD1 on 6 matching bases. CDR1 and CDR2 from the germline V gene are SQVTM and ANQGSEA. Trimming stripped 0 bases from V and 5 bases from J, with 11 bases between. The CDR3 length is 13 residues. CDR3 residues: CSVEDGAGDEQYF. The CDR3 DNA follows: TGCAGCGTTGAAGATGGGGCAGGGGACGAGCAGTACTTC.

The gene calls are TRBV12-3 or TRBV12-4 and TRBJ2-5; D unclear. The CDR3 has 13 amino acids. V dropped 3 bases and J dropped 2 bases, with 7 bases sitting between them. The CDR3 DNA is TGTGCCAGCAGTTTTGTAGGGCAAGAGACCCAGTACTTC. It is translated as CASSFVGQETQYF.

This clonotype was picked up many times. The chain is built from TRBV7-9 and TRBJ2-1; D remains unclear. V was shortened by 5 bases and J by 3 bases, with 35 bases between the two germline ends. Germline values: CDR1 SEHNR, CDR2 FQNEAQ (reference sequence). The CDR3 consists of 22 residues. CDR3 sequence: CASSVLEYWLKDLNRSYNEQFF. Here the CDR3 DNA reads TGTGCCAGCAGCGTCCTCGAATATTGGTTGAAAGACCTTAATAGAAGCTACAATGAGCAGTTCTTC.

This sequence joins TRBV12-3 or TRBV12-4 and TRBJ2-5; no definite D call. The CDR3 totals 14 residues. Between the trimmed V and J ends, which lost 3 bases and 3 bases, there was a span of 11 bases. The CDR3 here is CASSFLGREETQYF. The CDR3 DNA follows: TGTGCCAGCAGTTTTCTGGGTAGGGAAGAGACCCAGTACTTC.

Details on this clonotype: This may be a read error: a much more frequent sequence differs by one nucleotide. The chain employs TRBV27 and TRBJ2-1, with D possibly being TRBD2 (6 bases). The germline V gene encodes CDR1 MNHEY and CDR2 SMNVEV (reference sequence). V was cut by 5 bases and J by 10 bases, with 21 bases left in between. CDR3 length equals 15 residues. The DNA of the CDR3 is TGTGCCAGCAGTCGGCTGCGGGACTCGACAGTGGAGCAGTTCTTC. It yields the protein CASSRLRDSTVEQFF.

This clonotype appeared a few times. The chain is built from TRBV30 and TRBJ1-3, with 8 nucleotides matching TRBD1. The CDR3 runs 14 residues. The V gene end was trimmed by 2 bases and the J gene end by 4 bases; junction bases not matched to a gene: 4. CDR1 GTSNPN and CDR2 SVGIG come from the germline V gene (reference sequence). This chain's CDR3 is CAWSKTGVGNTIYF. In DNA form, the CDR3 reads TGTGCCTGGAGTAAGACAGGGGTCGGAAACACCATATATTTT. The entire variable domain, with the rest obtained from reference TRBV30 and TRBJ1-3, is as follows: SQTIHQWPATLVQPVGSPLSLECTVEGTSNPNLYWYRQAAGRGLQLLFYSVGIGQISSEVPQNLSASRPQDRQFILSSKKLLLSDSGFYLCAWSKTGVGNTIYFGEGSWLTVV.

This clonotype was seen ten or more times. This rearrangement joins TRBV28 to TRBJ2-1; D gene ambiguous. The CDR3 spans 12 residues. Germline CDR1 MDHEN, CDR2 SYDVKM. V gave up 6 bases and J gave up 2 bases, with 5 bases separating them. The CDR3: CASSPPYNEQFF. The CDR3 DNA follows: TGTGCCAGCAGCCCGCCCTACAATGAGCAGTTCTTC.

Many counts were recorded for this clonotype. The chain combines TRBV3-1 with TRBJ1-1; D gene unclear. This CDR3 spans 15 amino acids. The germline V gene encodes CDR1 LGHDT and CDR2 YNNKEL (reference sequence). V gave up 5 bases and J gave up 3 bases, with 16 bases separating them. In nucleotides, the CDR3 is TGTGCCAGCAGCTACCTCCCGACGGACGACACTGAAGCTTTCTTT. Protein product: CASSYLPTDDTEAFF.